This T cell receptor beta chain appears in the sequencing data of a study of blood T cells in healthy people across ages. Alongside a J-beta primer mix, a sample-barcoded 5' primer served in a second PCR lasting about 7 to 12 cycles. TCRdb reanalysed the 5' RACE reads using MiXCR and keeps one entry per CDR3 protein. The sample records some 760,000 distinct CDR3 sequences, around 25% being singletons. V was trimmed by 5 bases and J by 0 bases, leaving 20 bases between them. The CDR3 contains 19 residues. Germline CDR1 reads SGHAT; CDR2 reads FQNNGV. These data were likewise used in another study, on T cells of mothers and their children.

Specimen: blood. The clonotype comes from a boy younger than 18 in good health. The V and J genes are TRBV11-2 and TRBJ2-6; D perhaps matches TRBD2 (6 bases). CDR3 in amino acids: CASSRGTGTSVSGANVLTF. The CDR3 coding sequence is TGTGCCAGCAGCAGAGGGACCGGGACTTCCGTCTCTGGGGCCAACGTCCTGACTTTC.